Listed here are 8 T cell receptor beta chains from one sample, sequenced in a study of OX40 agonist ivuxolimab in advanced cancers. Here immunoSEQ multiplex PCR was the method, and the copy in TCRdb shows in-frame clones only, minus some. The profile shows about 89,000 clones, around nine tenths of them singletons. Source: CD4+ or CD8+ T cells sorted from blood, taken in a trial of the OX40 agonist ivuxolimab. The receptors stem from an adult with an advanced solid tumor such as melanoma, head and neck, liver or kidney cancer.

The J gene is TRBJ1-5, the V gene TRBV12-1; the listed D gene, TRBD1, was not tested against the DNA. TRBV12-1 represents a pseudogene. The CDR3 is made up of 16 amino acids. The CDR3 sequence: CASSGWTGVANQPQHF. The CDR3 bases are TGTGCCAGCAGCGGCTGGACAGGGGTAGCCAATCAGCCCCAGCATTTT.

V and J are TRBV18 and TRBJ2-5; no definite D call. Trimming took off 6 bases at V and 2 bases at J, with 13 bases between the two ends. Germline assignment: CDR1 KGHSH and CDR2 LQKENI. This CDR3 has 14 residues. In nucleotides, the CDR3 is TGTGCCAGCTCCCCGTCCTTGGGGCAAGAGACCCAGTACTTC. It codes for CASSPSLGQETQYF.

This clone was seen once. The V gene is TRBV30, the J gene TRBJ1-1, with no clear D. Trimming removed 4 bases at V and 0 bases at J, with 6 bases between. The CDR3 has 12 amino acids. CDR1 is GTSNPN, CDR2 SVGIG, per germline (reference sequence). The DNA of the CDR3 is TGTGCCTGGAATAGGGTGAACACTGAAGCTTTCTTT. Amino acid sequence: CAWNRVNTEAFF.

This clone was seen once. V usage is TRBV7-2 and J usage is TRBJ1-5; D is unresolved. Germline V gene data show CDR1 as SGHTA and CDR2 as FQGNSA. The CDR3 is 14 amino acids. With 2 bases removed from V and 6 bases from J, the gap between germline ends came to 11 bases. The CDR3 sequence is CASSLQASGQPQHF. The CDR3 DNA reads TGTGCCAGCAGCTTACAGGCTTCGGGTCAGCCCCAGCATTTT.

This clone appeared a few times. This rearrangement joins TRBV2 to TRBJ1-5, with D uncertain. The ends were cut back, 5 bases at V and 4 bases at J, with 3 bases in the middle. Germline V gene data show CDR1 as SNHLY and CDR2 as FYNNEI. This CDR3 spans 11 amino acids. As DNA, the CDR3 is TGTGCCAGCAGTACGAATCAGCCCCAGCATTTT. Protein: CASSTNQPQHF.

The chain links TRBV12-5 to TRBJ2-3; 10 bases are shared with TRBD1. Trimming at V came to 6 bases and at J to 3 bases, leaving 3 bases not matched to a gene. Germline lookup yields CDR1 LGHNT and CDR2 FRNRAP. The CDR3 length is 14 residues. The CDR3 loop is CASGRDRGTDTQYF. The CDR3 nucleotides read TGTGCTAGTGGACGGGACAGGGGTACAGATACGCAGTATTTT.

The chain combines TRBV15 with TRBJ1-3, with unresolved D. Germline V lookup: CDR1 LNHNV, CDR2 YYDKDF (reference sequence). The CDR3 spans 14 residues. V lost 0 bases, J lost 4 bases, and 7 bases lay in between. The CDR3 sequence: CATSRDHGGNTIYF. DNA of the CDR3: TGTGCCACCAGCAGAGATCATGGGGGAAACACCATATATTTT.

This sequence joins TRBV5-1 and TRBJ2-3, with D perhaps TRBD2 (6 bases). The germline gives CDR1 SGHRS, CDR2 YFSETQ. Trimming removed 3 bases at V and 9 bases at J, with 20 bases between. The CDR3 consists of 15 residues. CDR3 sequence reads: CASSWTPTLGGTQYF. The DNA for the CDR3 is TGCGCCAGCAGCTGGACGCCAACCTTGGGGGGAACGCAGTATTTT.